This TCR beta chain derives from a study of blood T cell repertoires in COVID-19. Study-wide background: Collection of acute and convalescent COVID-19 samples took place in the United States, Italy and Spain. PBMCs, B-cell-depleted T cells, or T cells provided the cDNA or gDNA that made up the material.

The CDR3 runs to 14 residues. CDR1 SQVTM and CDR2 ANQGSEA come from the germline V gene. V lost 3 bases and J 5 bases, leaving 14 bases between the germline ends. Original data processing: Reference gene primer amplification gave nucleated cell count estimates. Here immunoSEQ multiplex PCR was the method, and the copy in TCRdb shows in-frame clones only, minus some. That table supplies the V and J calls and clone size; D and trimming were determined from the DNA. The sample yields about 130,000 clones, about four fifths seen once. Input material: peripheral blood. The TCR was taken from a woman at least 80 years old with acute or convalescent COVID-19. The chain links TRBV29-1 to TRBJ1-5; TRBD1 might be the D (5 bases). The CDR3 reads CSVDVGASDQPQHF. CDR3 in DNA: TGCAGCGTTGATGTAGGGGCCTCAGATCAGCCCCAGCATTTT.